A selection of T cell receptor beta chains follows, all from one sample in a study of beta chain features in type 1 diabetes. Using immunoSEQ multiplex PCR, the repertoire was profiled, and TCRdb retains in-frame clones only, with some absent. The sample consists of about 360,000 clones, over 9.5% of them appearing once. The sample was naive CD4+ T cells from blood. All receptors come from a man younger than 35 in good health. CDR3s include the opening cysteine and the closing phenylalanine or tryptophan. Each record gives: clone size, J gene, V gene, D gene, CDR3 protein, CDR3 DNA. The D gene is left open where the match is weak. The size field is filled for only some rows; it gives once, few, many or a size class.

few TRBJ2-1 TRBV30 TRBD2 CAWRGTSGEFYNEQFF TGTGCCTGGAGGGGGACTAGCGGGGAGTTCTACAATGAGCAGTTCTTC
. TRBJ2-7 TRBV28 . CAIGSTDTYEQYF TGTGCCATCGGATCTACAGATACCTACGAGCAGTACTTC
few TRBJ2-3 TRBV30 . CAWRETADTQYF TGTGCCTGGAGGGAGACGGCAGATACGCAGTATTTT
. TRBJ1-2 TRBV7-2 . CASSLDSINYGYTF TGTGCCAGCAGCTTAGACAGCATAAACTATGGCTACACCTTC
. TRBJ2-3 TRBV18 TRBD2 CASSPVGPSGNWDTQYF TGTGCCAGCTCACCAGTTGGCCCTAGCGGGAATTGGGATACGCAGTATTTT
. TRBJ1-1 TRBV7-9 . CASSFEGGREAFF TGTGCCAGCAGCTTCGAGGGTGGCAGGGAAGCTTTCTTT
few TRBJ1-6 TRBV7-9 . CASSPRRGGHNSPLHF TGTGCCAGCAGCCCCCGGCGAGGGGGACATAATTCACCCCTCCACTTT
. TRBJ1-4 TRBV30 TRBD1 CAWTGDSGSNEKLFF TGTGCCTGGACCGGGGACAGCGGGTCTAATGAAAAACTGTTTTTT
. TRBJ2-7 TRBV19 TRBD1 CASSIGTGAYEQYF TGTGCCAGTAGTATCGGGACAGGGGCCTACGAGCAGTACTTC
. TRBJ2-3 TRBV28 TRBD2 CASTSGDTDTQYF TGTGCTTCGACTAGCGGGGACACAGATACGCAGTATTTT
. TRBJ1-1 TRBV29-1 . CSVWGGLSSEAFF TGCAGCGTTTGGGGGGGCTTGTCTTCTGAAGCTTTCTTT
few TRBJ1-4 TRBV7-2 TRBD1 CASSRTGGSEKLFF TGTGCCAGCAGCCGGACAGGGGGAAGTGAAAAACTGTTTTTT
few TRBJ1-1 TRBV30 . CAWRDTLNTEAFF TGTGCCTGGAGGGACACCCTGAACACTGAAGCTTTCTTT
few TRBJ2-2 TRBV11-2 . CASSLPRVVAGELFF TGTGCCAGCAGCTTGCCCAGGGTAGTGGCCGGGGAGCTGTTTTTT
few TRBJ2-4 TRBV7-2 TRBD1 CASSYSQGAQNIQYF TGTGCCAGCAGCTATTCACAGGGGGCACAAAACATTCAGTACTTC
. TRBJ1-1 TRBV5-1 TRBD1 CASSFRTGGTEAFF TGCGCCAGCAGCTTCCGGACAGGGGGGACTGAAGCTTTCTTT
. TRBJ2-7 TRBV27 . CASSFLARLTEHQYF TGTGCCAGCAGTTTCCTCGCCAGGTTGACAGAACACCAGTACTTC
. TRBJ1-5 TRBV28 . CATKFPLRGTRQPQHF TGTGCCACCAAATTCCCTCTCCGGGGTACGAGGCAGCCCCAGCATTTT
few TRBJ1-5 TRBV30 . CAWSVGQGGQPQHF TGTGCCTGGAGTGTTGGGCAGGGAGGTCAGCCCCAGCATTTT
. TRBJ1-1 TRBV18 TRBD1 CASSPRQGNTEAFF TGTGCCAGCTCACCCCGACAGGGGAACACTGAAGCTTTCTTT
few TRBJ2-7 TRBV2 . CASRIRATPSYEQYF TGTGCCAGCAGGATCAGGGCGACCCCTTCCTACGAGCAGTACTTC
. TRBJ2-3 TRBV10-3 . CAISESGTDTQYF TGTGCCATCAGTGAGTCCGGGACAGATACGCAGTATTTT
few TRBJ1-4 TRBV30 TRBD1 CALDRPTNEKLFF TGTGCCTTGGACAGGCCAACTAATGAAAAACTGTTTTTT
few TRBJ2-7 TRBV4-2 TRBD1 CASSQWDRAYEQYF TGTGCCAGCAGCCAGTGGGACAGGGCCTACGAGCAGTACTTC
. TRBJ2-5 TRBV28 . CATEDPGIETQYF TGTGCCACCGAAGACCCAGGGATAGAGACCCAGTACTTC
few TRBJ1-2 TRBV4-2 . CASSQVTGQTTYGYTF TGTGCCAGCAGCCAAGTCACAGGGCAGACAACCTATGGCTACACCTTC
. TRBJ1-5 TRBV5-1 . CASSLDSGDQPQHF TGCGCCAGCAGCTTGGATTCAGGGGATCAGCCCCAGCATTTT
. TRBJ1-1 TRBV7-9 TRBD1 CASSPLFQGEAEGPEAFF TGTGCCAGCAGCCCGCTCTTTCAGGGGGAAGCCGAGGGACCTGAAGCTTTCTTT
. TRBJ1-2 TRBV5-4 . CASSLEVRGAGGYTF TGTGCCAGCAGCTTGGAGGTTCGGGGGGCCGGTGGCTACACCTTC
few TRBJ1-1 TRBV30 . CAWSVRLGRAEAFF TGTGCCTGGAGTGTACGGCTGGGGAGGGCTGAAGCTTTCTTT
. TRBJ2-1 TRBV6-4 . CASSDSHGPSDEQFF TGTGCCAGCAGTGACTCCCACGGCCCCAGCGATGAGCAGTTCTTC
. TRBJ2-3 TRBV18 . CASSPPSGDTQYF TGTGCCAGCTCACCACCTTCGGGGGATACGCAGTATTTT
many TRBJ2-3 TRBV29-1 . CSVEAGEDTQYF TGCAGCGTTGAGGCAGGGGAAGATACGCAGTATTTT
few TRBJ1-1 TRBV18 . CASSPVLQGQGTEAFF TGTGCCAGCTCACCTGTACTCCAGGGGCAAGGGACTGAAGCTTTCTTT
. TRBJ2-7 TRBV7-9 . CASSLGEAYYEQYF TGTGCCAGCAGCTTAGGGGAGGCATACTACGAGCAGTACTTC
few TRBJ2-3 TRBV4-2 TRBD2 CASSQEFAGGPADTQYF TGTGCCAGCAGCCAAGAATTCGCGGGAGGGCCCGCAGATACGCAGTATTTT
few TRBJ2-5 TRBV7-7 TRBD2 CASSLGLAGAGETQYF TGTGCTAGCAGCTTAGGACTAGCGGGAGCTGGGGAGACCCAGTACTTC
few TRBJ2-7 TRBV10-3 TRBD1 CAITPGQGGSYEQYF TGTGCCATCACCCCGGGACAGGGGGGTTCCTACGAGCAGTACTTC
few TRBJ2-1 TRBV11-2 TRBD1 CASSLDRDNEQFF TGTGCCAGCAGCTTGGACAGGGACAATGAGCAGTTCTTC
. TRBJ2-5 TRBV7-2 TRBD2 CASSLRVLAALGRETQYF TGTGCCAGCAGCTTACGCGTACTAGCGGCACTCGGGCGAGAGACCCAGTACTTC
. TRBJ1-2 TRBV6-1 . CASSEAMPSWYGYTF TGTGCCAGCAGTGAAGCAATGCCGAGTTGGTATGGCTACACCTTC
few TRBJ1-1 TRBV6-5 . CASSDITSAFF TGTGCCAGCAGTGACATAACGTCAGCTTTCTTT
. TRBJ2-2 TRBV2 . CASSDEGPIDGELFF TGTGCCAGCAGTGACGAGGGCCCCATAGACGGGGAGCTGTTTTTT
. TRBJ2-1 TRBV28 . CASRITGIGGEQFF TGTGCCAGCAGGATAACCGGGATAGGAGGTGAGCAGTTCTTC
few TRBJ1-2 TRBV7-3 . CASSPLGSSYGYTF TGTGCCAGCAGCCCCCTGGGCAGCTCTTATGGCTACACCTTC
. TRBJ2-7 TRBV28 . CASKNSGIPYEQYF TGTGCCAGCAAAAATTCAGGGATACCCTACGAGCAGTACTTC
few TRBJ2-5 TRBV7-3 . CASSLIGETQYF TGTGCCAGCAGCTTAATCGGGGAGACCCAGTACTTC
. TRBJ2-7 TRBV15 . CATSRDRGADEQYF TGTGCCACCAGCAGAGATCGGGGGGCGGACGAGCAGTACTTC
few TRBJ1-3 TRBV4-3 . CASSQGKILGSGNTIYF TGCGCCAGCAGCCAAGGAAAGATTCTAGGATCTGGAAACACCATATATTTT
. TRBJ2-7 TRBV30 . CAWSKKQGPYEQYF TGTGCCTGGAGTAAGAAACAGGGACCCTACGAGCAGTACTTC
. TRBJ2-7 TRBV29-1 TRBD1 CSVGPRTGSYEQYF TGCAGCGTTGGCCCCCGGACAGGAAGTTACGAGCAGTACTTC
few TRBJ2-2 TRBV2 . CASRPGANTGELFF TGTGCCTCTAGGCCGGGGGCGAACACCGGGGAGCTGTTTTTT
few TRBJ2-5 TRBV7-9 . CASSLARGRETQYF TGTGCCAGCAGCTTAGCGCGCGGGCGGGAGACCCAGTACTTC
. TRBJ2-2 TRBV25-1 TRBD1 CASSLTGTTGELFF TGTGCCAGCAGTTTGACAGGGACCACCGGGGAGCTGTTTTTT
few TRBJ2-3 TRBV28 . CASSLSGSTDTQYF TGTGCCAGCAGTTTATCGGGGAGCACAGATACGCAGTATTTT
few TRBJ2-1 TRBV28 TRBD1 CASRQGGVNEQFF TGTGCCAGCCGACAGGGGGGGGTCAATGAGCAGTTCTTC
few TRBJ2-2 TRBV5-1 TRBD2 CASSVVSGGMNTGELFF TGCGCCAGCAGCGTCGTTAGCGGGGGGATGAACACCGGGGAGCTGTTTTTT